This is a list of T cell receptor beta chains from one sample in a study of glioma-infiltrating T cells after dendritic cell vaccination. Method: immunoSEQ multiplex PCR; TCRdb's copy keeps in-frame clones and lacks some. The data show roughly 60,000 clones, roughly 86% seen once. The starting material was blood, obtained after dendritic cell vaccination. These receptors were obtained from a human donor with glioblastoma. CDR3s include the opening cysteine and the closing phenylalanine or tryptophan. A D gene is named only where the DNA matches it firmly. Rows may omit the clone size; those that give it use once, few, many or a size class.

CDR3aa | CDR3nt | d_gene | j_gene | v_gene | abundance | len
CASSRGQGRQPQHF | TGTGCCAGCAGTAGAGGACAGGGCAGGCAGCCCCAGCATTTT | TRBD1 | TRBJ1-5 | TRBV6-5 | NA | 14
CASREQGADTQYF | TGTGCCAGTAGGGAACAGGGGGCAGATACGCAGTATTTT | TRBD1 | TRBJ2-3 | TRBV19 | NA | 13
CASRGLLLPYEQYF | TGTGCCAGCAGGGGCCTTTTGCTTCCCTACGAGCAGTACTTC | NA | TRBJ2-7 | TRBV27 | NA | 14
CASSSSRDRLQETQYF | TGTGCCAGCAGCTCAAGCCGGGACAGATTACAAGAGACCCAGTACTTC | TRBD1 | TRBJ2-5 | TRBV5-6 | NA | 16
CSVGNAGSYEQYF | TGCAGCGTTGGTAATGCCGGGTCATACGAGCAGTACTTC | NA | TRBJ2-7 | TRBV29-1 | NA | 13
CASSEGGGRTEAFF | TGTGCCAGCAGTGAAGGGGGCGGGAGAACTGAAGCTTTCTTT | NA | TRBJ1-1 | TRBV2 | NA | 14
CASISGYEDEKLFF | TGTGCCAGCATTTCAGGGTATGAAGATGAAAAACTGTTTTTT | NA | TRBJ1-4 | TRBV6-6 | NA | 14
CASSLGWGRGAEPQHF | TGTGCCAGCAGCTTAGGATGGGGCAGGGGGGCGGAACCCCAGCATTTT | TRBD1 | TRBJ1-5 | TRBV11-2 | NA | 16
CASSGRTGSVRNEQFF | TGTGCCAGCAGCGGACGGACAGGGTCCGTGCGGAATGAGCAGTTCTTC | TRBD1 | TRBJ2-1 | TRBV9 | NA | 16
CASSHLTGGSTDTQYF | TGTGCCAGCAGCCACCTTACGGGGGGTTCCACAGATACGCAGTATTTT | TRBD2 | TRBJ2-3 | TRBV5-4 | NA | 16
CASSLGTVLTGELFF | TGTGCCAGCAGCTTGGGGACAGTACTGACCGGGGAGCTGTTTTTT | NA | TRBJ2-2 | TRBV5-8 | NA | 15
CASSSGSISYEQYF | TGTGCCAGCAGCTCGGGATCCATTTCCTACGAGCAGTACTTC | NA | TRBJ2-7 | TRBV7-2 | NA | 14
CASSLDGPAVAEEQYF | TGTGCCAGCAGCTTAGATGGTCCAGCGGTGGCGGAAGAGCAGTACTTC | NA | TRBJ2-7 | TRBV11-2 | NA | 16
CASSVDSGTSDTQYF | TGTGCCAGCAGCGTAGATAGCGGGACATCAGATACGCAGTATTTT | TRBD2 | TRBJ2-3 | TRBV9 | NA | 15
CASGRAAGAYNEQFF | TGTGCCAGCGGCCGCGCGGCAGGGGCCTACAATGAGCAGTTCTTC | NA | TRBJ2-1 | TRBV19 | NA | 15
CAWRASEGLAGGYRSYNEQFF | TGTGCCTGGAGAGCCAGTGAGGGACTAGCGGGAGGATACCGCTCCTACAATGAGCAGTTCTTC | TRBD2 | TRBJ2-1 | TRBV30 | NA | 21
CASSLDMGQGPSPLHF | TGCGCCAGCAGCTTGGATATGGGACAGGGGCCTTCACCCCTCCACTTT | TRBD1 | TRBJ1-6 | TRBV5-1 | NA | 16
CASSPGQGRSYEQYF | TGTGCCAGCTCACCGGGACAGGGCCGTTCCTACGAGCAGTACTTC | TRBD1 | TRBJ2-7 | TRBV18 | NA | 15
CASSLPGLLKNEQFF | TGTGCCAGCAGCTTACCGGGACTCCTGAAGAATGAGCAGTTCTTC | NA | TRBJ2-1 | TRBV5-6 | few | 15
CAISEGLAEQGTQYF | TGTGCCATCAGTGAGGGACTAGCGGAGCAGGGTACGCAGTATTTT | TRBD2 | TRBJ2-3 | TRBV10-3 | NA | 15
CASSVDLGTSGGEQFF | TGTGCCAGCAGCGTTGATCTAGGGACTAGCGGGGGTGAGCAGTTCTTC | TRBD2 | TRBJ2-1 | TRBV9 | once | 16
CASSPGRLYEQYF | TGTGCCAGCAGCCCTGGGCGCCTCTACGAGCAGTACTTC | NA | TRBJ2-7 | TRBV11-3 | NA | 13
CAWSRWGSGETQYF | TGTGCCTGGAGTCGCTGGGGTTCGGGGGAGACCCAGTACTTC | NA | TRBJ2-5 | TRBV30 | NA | 14
CASSEQGAYAFF | TGTGCCAGCAGTGAACAGGGGGCGTACGCTTTCTTT | TRBD1 | TRBJ1-1 | TRBV2 | NA | 12
CASYWANSQQSRANVLTF | TGTGCCAGCTACTGGGCCAATAGTCAACAAAGTCGGGCCAACGTCCTGACTTTC | NA | TRBJ2-6 | TRBV5-6 | NA | 18
CASSLRGGGISGNTIYF | TGTGCCAGCAGCTTGCGGGGAGGGGGGATCTCTGGAAACACCATATATTTT | NA | TRBJ1-3 | TRBV7-2 | NA | 17
CASSLGLGDTQYF | TGTGCCAGCAGCTTGGGTCTAGGAGATACGCAGTATTTT | NA | TRBJ2-3 | TRBV7-3 | NA | 13
CAWSAPLAYGYTF | TGTGCCTGGAGTGCCCCTTTGGCCTATGGCTACACCTTC | NA | TRBJ1-2 | TRBV30 | NA | 13
CASSLSREGEAFF | TGCGCCAGCAGCTTATCGCGGGAAGGGGAAGCTTTCTTT | NA | TRBJ1-1 | TRBV5-1 | NA | 13
CASSPPTGSHSYEQYF | TGTGCCAGCAGCCCCCCTACAGGGTCCCACTCCTACGAGCAGTACTTC | NA | TRBJ2-7 | TRBV28 | NA | 16
CASSYFGTGATNEKLFF | TGCGCCAGCAGCTACTTCGGGACAGGGGCAACTAATGAAAAACTGTTTTTT | TRBD1 | TRBJ1-4 | TRBV5-1 | NA | 17
CAWSVPGQPQHF | TGTGCCTGGAGTGTACCGGGGCAGCCCCAGCATTTT | NA | TRBJ1-5 | TRBV30 | NA | 12
CAWRTNWDRGQEETQYF | TGTGCCTGGAGGACAAACTGGGACAGGGGGCAGGAAGAGACCCAGTACTTC | TRBD1 | TRBJ2-5 | TRBV30 | NA | 17
CASSLGGSSTEAFF | TGTGCCAGCAGTTTAGGTGGGTCTAGCACTGAAGCTTTCTTT | NA | TRBJ1-1 | TRBV28 | NA | 14
CAWSVFAGTSNEKLFF | TGTGCCTGGAGTGTATTCGCGGGGACCTCGAATGAAAAACTGTTTTTT | NA | TRBJ1-4 | TRBV30 | NA | 16
CASSPGVGGSGNTIYF | TGTGCCAGCAGCCCCGGGGTCGGGGGATCTGGAAACACCATATATTTT | NA | TRBJ1-3 | TRBV9 | NA | 16
CASHVDRLGTEAFF | TGTGCCAGTCACGTCGACAGGTTAGGAACTGAAGCTTTCTTT | NA | TRBJ1-1 | TRBV19 | NA | 14
CAISESSGGRNIQYF | TGTGCCATCAGTGAGTCTTCGGGGGGGCGGAACATTCAGTACTTC | TRBD2 | TRBJ2-4 | TRBV10-3 | NA | 15
CASSIVDQPQHF | TGTGCCAGTAGTATAGTCGATCAGCCCCAGCATTTT | NA | TRBJ1-5 | TRBV19 | NA | 12
CASRNTGGGETQYF | TGTGCCAGCAGAAACACAGGGGGCGGAGAGACCCAGTACTTC | TRBD1 | TRBJ2-5 | TRBV14 | NA | 14
CASSLEQGGTSVFHEQYF | TGCGCCAGCAGCTTGGAGCAGGGCGGGACCTCCGTTTTCCACGAGCAGTACTTC | NA | TRBJ2-7 | TRBV5-1 | once | 18
CASSLERGSGQPQHF | TGTGCCAGCAGTTTAGAAAGGGGAAGTGGTCAGCCCCAGCATTTT | NA | TRBJ1-5 | TRBV27 | NA | 15
CASSLDYGGTEAFF | TGTGCCAGCAGTTTAGATTACGGAGGCACTGAAGCTTTCTTT | NA | TRBJ1-1 | TRBV27 | NA | 14
CAISESLDRGSEGYTF | TGTGCCATCAGTGAGTCCTTGGACAGGGGATCAGAAGGCTACACCTTC | TRBD1 | TRBJ1-2 | TRBV10-3 | once | 16
CASSQQGASYEQYF | TGTGCCAGCAGCCAACAGGGGGCCTCCTACGAGCAGTACTTC | TRBD1 | TRBJ2-7 | TRBV16 | NA | 14
CASSLEGGGTDTQYF | TGTGCCAGCAGCTTAGAGGGGGGGGGCACAGATACGCAGTATTTT | TRBD2 | TRBJ2-3 | TRBV11-2 | NA | 15
CASSLAGQGAPGRYGYTF | TGCGCCAGCAGCTTGGCCGGGCAGGGGGCGCCCGGAAGGTATGGCTACACCTTC | TRBD1 | TRBJ1-2 | TRBV5-1 | NA | 18
CAISRDRISNEQFF | TGTGCCATATCCCGGGACAGAATAAGTAATGAGCAGTTCTTC | TRBD1 | TRBJ2-1 | TRBV19 | NA | 14
CASSGYIARAFF | TGTGCCAGCAGTGGGTACATAGCAAGAGCTTTCTTT | NA | TRBJ1-1 | TRBV2 | once | 12
CASNQPGSRGSYEQYF | TGTGCCAGTAATCAGCCCGGGAGCCGAGGTTCCTACGAGCAGTACTTC | NA | TRBJ2-7 | TRBV19 | NA | 16
CSGRSQGPNTEAFF | TGCAGCGGCAGATCACAGGGCCCTAACACTGAAGCTTTCTTT | NA | TRBJ1-1 | TRBV29-1 | once | 14
CSVEVSRNTIYF | TGCAGCGTTGAAGTGTCCAGAAACACCATATATTTT | NA | TRBJ1-3 | TRBV29-1 | NA | 12
CASSHLELRGQTTYGYTF | TGTGCCAGCAGCCACTTGGAACTCCGGGGACAGACCACATATGGCTACACCTTC | TRBD1 | TRBJ1-2 | TRBV7-9 | once | 18
CASSLSRTSGTYEQYF | TGTGCCAGTAGTCTCTCGAGGACTAGCGGCACCTACGAGCAGTACTTC | TRBD2 | TRBJ2-7 | TRBV19 | NA | 16
CAWRIQDYGYTF | TGTGCCTGGAGGATACAGGACTATGGCTACACCTTC | NA | TRBJ1-2 | TRBV30 | NA | 12
CASSLQGATDTQYF | TGTGCCAGCAGCTTGCAGGGGGCCACAGATACGCAGTATTTT | TRBD1 | TRBJ2-3 | TRBV5-6 | NA | 14
CASSVGGPWGYTF | TGTGCCAGCAGTGTTGGGGGCCCATGGGGCTACACCTTC | NA | TRBJ1-2 | TRBV25-1 | NA | 13
CASSFGQGEFQETQYF | TGTGCCAGCAGCTTTGGGCAGGGGGAATTCCAAGAGACCCAGTACTTC | TRBD1 | TRBJ2-5 | TRBV5-8 | NA | 16
CASSPPGTGTDTQYF | TGTGCCAGCAGCCCACCCGGGACAGGCACAGATACGCAGTATTTT | TRBD1 | TRBJ2-3 | TRBV11-2 | once | 15